The clone carrying this T cell receptor beta chain appeared a single time. Antigen: not known. The record originates from a study of cytomegalovirus exposure and HLA in healthy donors. Use of 60 Vbeta and 13 Jbeta primers characterized the PCR. The repertoire was sequenced with immunoSEQ multiplex PCR; TCRdb's copy has only in-frame clones and lacks some. The sample contains about 130,000 clones, about 85% of which appear only once. Study-level points and caveats: Association of 16,951 TCR beta sequences with HLA alleles was found at 0.05 false discovery rate in a later analysis. The authors later found TCR association rates varying by HLA locus, with DRB1 most and HLA-C fewest. Confirmation in vitro established that a few CMV-associated chains were specific for CMV antigens. The HLA-A and HLA-B alleles of most subjects were reportedly predicted accurately from TCR beta sequences.

V was cut by 5 bases and J by 9 bases, with 16 bases left in between. The CDR3 is 13 amino acids. Per germline, CDR1 MNHEY and CDR2 SVGAGI. The sample was PBMCs. The receptor comes from a man younger than 35 in good health and CMV-seropositive. The V call is TRBV6-5, the J call TRBJ1-1, with D perhaps matching TRBD1 (6 bases). CDR3 DNA: TGTGCCAGCAGTCCCCAGACAGGACCGAAAGCTTTCTTT. Translation gives CASSPQTGPKAFF.